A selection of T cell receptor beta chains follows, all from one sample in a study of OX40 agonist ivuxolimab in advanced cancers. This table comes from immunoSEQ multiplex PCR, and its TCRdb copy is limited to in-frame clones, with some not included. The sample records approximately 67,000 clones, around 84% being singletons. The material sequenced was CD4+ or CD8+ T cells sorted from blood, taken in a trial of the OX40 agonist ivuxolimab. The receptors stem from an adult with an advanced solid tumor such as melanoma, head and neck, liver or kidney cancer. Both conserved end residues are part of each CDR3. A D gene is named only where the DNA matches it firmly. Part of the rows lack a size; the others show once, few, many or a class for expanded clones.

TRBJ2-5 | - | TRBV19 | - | CASGVNQETQYF | TGTGCATCTGGGGTTAACCAAGAGACCCAGTACTTC
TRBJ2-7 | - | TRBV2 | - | CASSAGAWEQYF | TGTGCCAGCAGTGCAGGGGCCTGGGAGCAGTACTTC
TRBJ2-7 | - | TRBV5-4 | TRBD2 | CASSLELAGGPQNEQYF | TGTGCCAGCAGCTTGGAGCTAGCGGGAGGGCCGCAGAACGAGCAGTACTTC
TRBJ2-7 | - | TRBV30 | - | CAWSARDEQYF | TGTGCCTGGAGTGCTAGGGACGAGCAGTACTTC
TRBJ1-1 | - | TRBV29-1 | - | CSVPPGPMNTEAFF | TGCAGCGTTCCTCCGGGACCCATGAACACTGAAGCTTTCTTT
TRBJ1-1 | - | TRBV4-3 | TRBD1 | CASSPRGQVANTEAFF | TGCGCCAGCAGCCCCCGGGGACAGGTTGCGAACACTGAAGCTTTCTTT
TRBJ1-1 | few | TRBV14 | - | CASSQGQMMNTEAFF | TGTGCCAGCAGCCAAGGTCAGATGATGAACACTGAAGCTTTCTTT
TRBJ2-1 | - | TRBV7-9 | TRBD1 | CASSHDRGQFF | TGTGCCAGCAGCCACGACAGGGGCCAGTTCTTC
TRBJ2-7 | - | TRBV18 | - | CASSPIGGSYEQYF | TGTGCCAGCTCACCAATAGGGGGTTCCTACGAGCAGTACTTC
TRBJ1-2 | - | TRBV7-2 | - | CASSKEGLNYGYTF | TGTGCCAGCAGTAAGGAGGGGTTAAACTATGGCTACACCTTC
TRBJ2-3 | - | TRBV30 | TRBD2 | CAWSSTSGGFVTQYF | TGTGCCTGGAGTTCTACTAGCGGGGGATTTGTTACGCAGTATTTT
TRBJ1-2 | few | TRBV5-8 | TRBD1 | CASGRDSPTYTF | TGTGCCAGCGGAAGGGACAGCCCGACCTACACCTTC
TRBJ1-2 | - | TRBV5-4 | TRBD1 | CASSTNRGDYGYTF | TGTGCCAGCAGCACCAACAGGGGGGACTATGGCTACACCTTC
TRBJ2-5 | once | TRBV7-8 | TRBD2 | CASSRTSGRGETQYF | TGTGCCAGCAGTAGGACTAGCGGGAGGGGAGAGACTCAGTACTTC
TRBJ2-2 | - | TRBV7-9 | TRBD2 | CASSLAGGDNTGELFF | TGTGCCAGCAGCTTAGCCGGGGGGGACAACACCGGGGAGCTGTTTTTT
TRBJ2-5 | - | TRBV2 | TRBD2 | CASSLGGGETQYF | TGTGCCAGCAGCCTGGGGGGAGGGGAGACCCAGTACTTC
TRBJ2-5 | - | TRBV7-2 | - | CASSLSGEETQYF | TGTGCCAGCAGCTTATCGGGGGAAGAGACCCAGTACTTC
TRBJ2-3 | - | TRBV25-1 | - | CASSDRTPGRTDTQYF | TGTGCCAGCAGTGATAGGACTCCGGGGAGGACAGATACGCAGTATTTT
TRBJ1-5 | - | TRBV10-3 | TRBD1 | CAISDRDRRLSNQPQHF | TGTGCCATCAGCGACCGGGACAGAAGATTGAGCAATCAGCCCCAGCATTTT
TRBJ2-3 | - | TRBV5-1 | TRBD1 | CASSLKGQPTDTQYF | TGCGCCAGCAGCTTGAAGGGACAGCCCACAGATACGCAGTATTTT
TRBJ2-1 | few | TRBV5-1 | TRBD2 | CASSLGSSGSGNEQFF | TGCGCCAGCAGCTTGGGGTCTAGCGGGAGTGGGAATGAGCAGTTCTTC
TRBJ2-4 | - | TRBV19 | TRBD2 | CASSIRSGGDLAKNIQYF | TGTGCCAGTAGTATTCGTAGCGGGGGTGACCTAGCCAAAAACATTCAGTACTTC
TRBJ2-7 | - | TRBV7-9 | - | CASSPSLGSRYEQYF | TGTGCCAGCAGCCCCTCTTTAGGGTCCCGCTACGAGCAGTACTTC
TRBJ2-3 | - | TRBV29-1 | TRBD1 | CSVNTGATQYF | TGCAGCGTCAATACAGGGGCGACGCAGTATTTT
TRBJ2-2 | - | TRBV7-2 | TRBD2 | CASSPMGGRGGTGELFF | TGTGCCAGCAGCCCGATGGGCGGGAGAGGAGGCACCGGGGAGCTGTTTTTT
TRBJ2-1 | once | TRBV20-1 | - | CSAALYNEQFF | TGCAGTGCTGCATTATACAATGAGCAGTTCTTC
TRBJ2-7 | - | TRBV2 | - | CASTQLRSSYEQYF | TGTGCCAGTACCCAACTAAGAAGCTCCTACGAGCAGTACTTC
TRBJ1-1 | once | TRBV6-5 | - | CASSLLGGATEAFF | TGTGCCAGCAGTCTCCTCGGGGGGGCCACTGAAGCTTTCTTT
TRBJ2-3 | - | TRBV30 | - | CAWSVLQRDTQYF | TGTGCCTGGAGTGTACTCCAGAGGGATACGCAGTATTTT
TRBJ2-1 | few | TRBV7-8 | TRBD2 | CASSLGRLAGDLRFF | TGTGCCAGCAGCTTGGGGAGACTAGCGGGGGATCTTCGGTTCTTC
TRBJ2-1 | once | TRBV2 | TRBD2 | CASSAPGGREQFF | TGTGCCAGCAGTGCCCCGGGGGGAAGAGAGCAGTTCTTC
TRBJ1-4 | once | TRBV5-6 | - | CASSSETGAGEKLFF | TGTGCCAGCAGCTCCGAGACAGGCGCCGGGGAAAAACTGTTTTTT
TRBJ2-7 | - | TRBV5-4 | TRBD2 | CASSSKLAGAYEQYF | TGTGCCAGCAGCTCCAAACTAGCGGGAGCCTACGAGCAGTACTTC
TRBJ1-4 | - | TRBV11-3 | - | CASIPGPTNEKLFF | TGTGCCAGCATTCCGGGGCCAACTAATGAAAAACTGTTTTTT
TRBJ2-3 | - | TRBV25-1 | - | CASRGGRGGTDTQYF | TGTGCCAGCAGGGGGGGCAGGGGAGGGACAGATACGCAGTATTTT
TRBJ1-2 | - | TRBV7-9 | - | CASSFAGGTRGYTF | TGTGCCAGCAGCTTTGCGGGGGGTACGAGGGGCTACACCTTC
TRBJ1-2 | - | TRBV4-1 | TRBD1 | CASSLGTGALSFGYTF | TGCGCCAGCAGCCTAGGGACAGGGGCCCTCTCGTTCGGCTACACCTTC
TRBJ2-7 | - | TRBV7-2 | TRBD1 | CASSSAGQGVYEQYF | TGTGCCAGCAGCTCAGCAGGACAGGGAGTCTACGAGCAGTACTTC
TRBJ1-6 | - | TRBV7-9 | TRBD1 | CASSLDGQGVSPLHF | TGTGCCAGCAGCTTAGACGGACAGGGGGTTTCACCCCTCCACTTT
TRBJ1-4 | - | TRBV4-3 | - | CASSQGQPTNEKLFF | TGCGCCAGCAGCCAAGGACAACCAACTAATGAAAAACTGTTTTTT
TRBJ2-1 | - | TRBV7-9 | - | CASTNLRGASSYNEQFF | TGTGCCAGCACCAATCTTAGGGGGGCATCGAGCTACAATGAGCAGTTCTTC
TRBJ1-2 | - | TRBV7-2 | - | CASSLGTFNNYGYTF | TGTGCCAGCAGCTTAGGGACATTTAACAACTATGGCTACACCTTC
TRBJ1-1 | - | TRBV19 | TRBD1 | CASTSDRDIGEAFF | TGTGCCAGTACCTCGGACAGGGATATTGGTGAAGCTTTCTTT
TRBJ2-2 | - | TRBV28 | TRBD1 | CASSLTGGRSTGELFF | TGTGCCAGCAGTTTGACAGGGGGGCGTAGCACCGGGGAGCTGTTTTTT
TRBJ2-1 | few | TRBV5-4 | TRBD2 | CASIPRGGASYNEQFF | TGTGCCAGCATCCCGCGGGGGGGCGCATCCTACAATGAGCAGTTCTTC
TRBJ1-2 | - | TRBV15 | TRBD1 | CATSRGTGGSGYTF | TGTGCCACCAGCAGAGGGACAGGGGGAAGTGGCTACACCTTC
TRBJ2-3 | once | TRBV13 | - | CASSPVGGSTDTQYF | TGTGCCAGCAGCCCGGTGGGCGGGAGCACAGATACGCAGTATTTT
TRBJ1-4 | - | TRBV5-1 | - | CASSSPGEKLFF | TGCGCCAGCAGCTCTCCGGGGGAAAAACTGTTTTTT
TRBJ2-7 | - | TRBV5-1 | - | CASSLAGGATSYEQYF | TGCGCCAGCAGCTTGGCGGGCGGAGCCACTTCCTACGAGCAGTACTTC
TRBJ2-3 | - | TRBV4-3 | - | CASSQDPRVGVTDTQYF | TGCGCCAGCAGCCAAGACCCGCGGGTGGGGGTCACAGATACGCAGTATTTT
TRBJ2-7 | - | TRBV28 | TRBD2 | CASSSPGLVGQQYF | TGTGCCAGCAGTTCTCCGGGACTAGTAGGCCAGCAGTACTTC
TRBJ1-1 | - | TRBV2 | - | CASRSTAGDTEAFF | TGTGCCAGCAGATCGACAGCGGGGGACACTGAAGCTTTCTTT
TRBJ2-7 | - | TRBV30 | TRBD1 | CAWTPGQGYEQYF | TGTGCCTGGACCCCGGGACAGGGGTACGAGCAGTACTTC
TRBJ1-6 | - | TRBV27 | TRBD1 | CASSLSLQGAGDSPLHF | TGTGCCAGCAGTTTATCCCTCCAGGGGGCTGGGGATTCACCCCTCCACTTT
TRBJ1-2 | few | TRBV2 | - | CASSGQEGGYTF | TGTGCCAGCAGTGGGCAGGAGGGTGGCTACACCTTC